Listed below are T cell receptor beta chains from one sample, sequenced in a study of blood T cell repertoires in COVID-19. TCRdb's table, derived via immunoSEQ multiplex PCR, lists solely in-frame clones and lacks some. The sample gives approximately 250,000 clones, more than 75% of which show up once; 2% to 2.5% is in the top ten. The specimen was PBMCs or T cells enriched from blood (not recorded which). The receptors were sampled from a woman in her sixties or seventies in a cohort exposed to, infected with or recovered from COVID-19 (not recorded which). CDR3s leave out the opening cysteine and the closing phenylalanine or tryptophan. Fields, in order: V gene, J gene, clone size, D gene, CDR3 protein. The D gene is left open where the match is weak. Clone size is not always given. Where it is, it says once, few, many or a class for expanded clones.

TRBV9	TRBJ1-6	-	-	ASSVDPGRGSPLH
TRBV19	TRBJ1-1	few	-	ASSLKIRGTEAF
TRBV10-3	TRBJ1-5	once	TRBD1	AISGGQGYQPQH
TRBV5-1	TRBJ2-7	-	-	ASSLSPGQTYEQY
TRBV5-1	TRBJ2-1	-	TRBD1	ASSVQGANNEQF
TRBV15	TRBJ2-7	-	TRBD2	ATSSPTSDSYEQY
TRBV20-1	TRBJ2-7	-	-	SATTAYEQY
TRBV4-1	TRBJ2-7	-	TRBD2	ASSFGLALAYEQY
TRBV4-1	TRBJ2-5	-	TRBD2	ASSLGLAGYPGETQY
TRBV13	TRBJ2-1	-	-	ASSSGGPSYNEQF
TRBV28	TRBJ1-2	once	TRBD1	ASSRTGTIYGYT
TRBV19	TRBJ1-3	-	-	ASKEAADRRGGNTIY
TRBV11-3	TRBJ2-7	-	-	ASSLTGSPEQY
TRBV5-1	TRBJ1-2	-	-	ASSLDEGSGYT
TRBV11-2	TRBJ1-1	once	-	ASKSEGNPEAF
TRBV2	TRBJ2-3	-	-	ASSRDSFTDTQY
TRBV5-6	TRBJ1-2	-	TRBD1	ASSLAGGRYGYT
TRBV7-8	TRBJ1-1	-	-	ASTSRSAVNTEAF
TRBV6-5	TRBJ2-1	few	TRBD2	ASSLTSGRVEQF
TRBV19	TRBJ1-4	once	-	ASSTGTKNEKLF
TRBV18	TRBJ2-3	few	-	ASSPGGGTDTQY
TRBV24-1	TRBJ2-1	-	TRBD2	ATSVNSRPGRGTYNEQF
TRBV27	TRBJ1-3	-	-	ASSPFGGANGNTIY
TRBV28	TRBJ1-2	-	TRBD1	ASRGDRDGYT
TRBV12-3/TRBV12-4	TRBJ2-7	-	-	ASSFGQAYEQY
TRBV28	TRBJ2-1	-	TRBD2	ASSKHRGGKNEQF
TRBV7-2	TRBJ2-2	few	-	ASSRTLGELF
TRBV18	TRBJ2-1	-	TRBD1	ASLGQNNEQF
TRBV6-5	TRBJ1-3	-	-	ASSYSSGGNTIY
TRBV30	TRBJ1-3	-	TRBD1	APLLKDRGDTIY
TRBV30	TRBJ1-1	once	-	AGTGNTEAF
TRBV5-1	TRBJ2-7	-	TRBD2	ASSTSISGRYNEQY